This passage covers 3 T cell receptor beta chains from one sample sequenced in a study of blood T cell repertoires in COVID-19. Here immunoSEQ multiplex PCR was the method, and the copy in TCRdb shows in-frame clones only, minus some. Of hundreds of thousands of clones detected, around 89% appear once; the ten largest clones hold 2.5% to 3.5%. Sequencing was done on a sample of peripheral blood. The receptors were sampled from a woman aged 25 to 39 with COVID-19, enrolled during active disease.

The chain links TRBV2 to TRBJ1-4, with D possibly being TRBD1 (5 bases). The CDR3 extends over 14 amino acids. V lost 8 bases to trimming and J lost 0 bases, with 10 bases between them. From germline, CDR1 is SNHLY and CDR2 FYNNEI. In DNA form, the CDR3 reads TGTGCCAGCGGATCCAGGGCAACTAATGAAAAACTGTTTTTT. Translated: CASGSRATNEKLFF.

The rearrangement uses TRBV27 and TRBJ2-5, with 7 bases matching TRBD2. The CDR3 is 14 amino acids. The junction had 5 bases not matched to a gene; V was cut back by 2 bases and J by 5 bases. Germline V gene sequence: CDR1 MNHEY, CDR2 SMNVEV (reference sequence). The CDR3 nucleotides are TGTGCCAGCAGTTTACTGGCGGGAGAGGAGACCCAGTACTTC. This translates into CASSLLAGEETQYF.

The chain combines TRBV7-2 with TRBJ1-2, with 8 nucleotides matching TRBD1. The V segment lost 2 bases and the J segment 4 bases; nucleotides outside the gene matches: 6. CDR1 SGHTA and CDR2 FQGNSA come from the germline V gene. The CDR3 totals 15 residues. The CDR3 DNA is TGTGCCAGCAGCTTAAACCAGGGGGCCGCCTATGGCTACACCTTC. Protein sequence: CASSLNQGAAYGYTF.